This entry lists 7 T cell receptor beta chains sequenced from one sample in a study of cytomegalovirus exposure and HLA in healthy donors. The PCR made use of 60 Vbeta and 13 Jbeta primers. Assay used: immunoSEQ multiplex PCR; TCRdb lists only in-frame clones, some missing. Among some 190,000 clones, around three quarters were seen once, and the ten largest hold 2% to 3%. Sequencing used PBMCs. The receptors originated from a woman in her twenties or thirties in good health and CMV-seropositive.

J is TRBJ2-3 and V is TRBV5-1; 11 bases line up with TRBD2. Looked up from germline, CDR1 is SGHRS and CDR2 is YFSETQ. Germline trimming cut 0 bases from V and 4 bases from J; bases unmatched to any gene: 4. The CDR3 has 16 amino acids. This CDR3 is CASSLEGGLAADTQYF. The CDR3 region has the DNA TGCGCCAGCAGCTTGGAAGGGGGACTAGCGGCAGATACGCAGTATTTT.

This clone was seen a few times. The chain carries TRBV5-1 and TRBJ2-5, with D hard to call. The CDR3 has 13 residues. V was trimmed by 0 bases and J by 3 bases, leaving 6 bases between them. Per the germline V gene, CDR1 is SGHRS and CDR2 is YFSETQ. This CDR3 reads CASSLGQEETQYF. The DNA of the CDR3 is TGCGCCAGCAGCTTGGGGCAGGAAGAGACCCAGTACTTC.

V usage is TRBV6-1 and J usage is TRBJ1-2, with 9 nucleotides matching TRBD1. Germline CDR1 MNHNS, CDR2 SASEGT. Germline trimming cut 4 bases from V and 6 bases from J; bases unmatched to any gene: 3. CDR3 size: 13 residues. The CDR3 DNA is TGTGCCAGCAGTGTACAGGGGGCTGATGGCTACACCTTC. Encoded protein: CASSVQGADGYTF.

V and J are TRBV19 and TRBJ1-1, with D unresolved. The germline gives CDR1 LNHDA, CDR2 SQIVND (reference sequence). The V end was cut by 4 bases, the J end by 1 base, with 4 bases between. CDR3 length: 12 amino acids. CDR3 loop: CASSRANTEAFF. The CDR3 DNA sequence: TGTGCCAGTAGTAGGGCGAACACTGAAGCTTTCTTT.

This clone was detected only once. The V call is TRBV4-3, the J call TRBJ1-3, with D maybe TRBD1 (5 bases). Per the germline V gene, CDR1 is LGHNA and CDR2 is YSLEER. V lost 10 bases to trimming and J lost 5 bases, with 15 bases between them. This CDR3 has 13 residues. Here the CDR3 reads CATGRSGRNTIYF. The CDR3 coding sequence is TGCGCCACGGGTCGTTCAGGGCGAAACACCATATATTTT.

J is TRBJ2-4 and V is TRBV29-1, with D perhaps matching TRBD1 (5 bases). Trimming cost V 6 bases and J 2 bases, with 20 bases left between them. This CDR3 has 16 amino acids. In germline, CDR1 is SQVTM, CDR2 ANQGSEA. This chain's CDR3 is CSVDREHLFPKNIQYF. The CDR3 nucleotides read TGCAGCGTAGACAGAGAGCACCTCTTCCCCAAAAACATTCAGTACTTC.

The chain recombines TRBV6-6 with TRBJ1-2, with D possibly matching TRBD1 (5 bases). Trimming removed 7 bases from V and 8 bases from J, with 17 bases in between. Germline assignment: CDR1 MNHNY and CDR2 SVGAGI (reference sequence). This CDR3 spans 13 amino acids. The CDR3 loop reads CASIDRVNLGYTF. CDR3 nucleotide sequence: TGTGCCAGCATTGACAGAGTCAATCTAGGCTACACCTTC.